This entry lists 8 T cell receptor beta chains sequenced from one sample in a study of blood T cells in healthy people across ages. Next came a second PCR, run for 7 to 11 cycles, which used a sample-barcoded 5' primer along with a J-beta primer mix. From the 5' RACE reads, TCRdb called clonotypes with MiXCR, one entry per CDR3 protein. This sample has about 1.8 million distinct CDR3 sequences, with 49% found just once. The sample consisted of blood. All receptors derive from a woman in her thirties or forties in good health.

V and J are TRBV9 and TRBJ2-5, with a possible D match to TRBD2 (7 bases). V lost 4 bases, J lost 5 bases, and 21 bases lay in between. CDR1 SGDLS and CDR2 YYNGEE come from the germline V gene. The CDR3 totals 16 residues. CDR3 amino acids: CASSPPDGGPEETQYF. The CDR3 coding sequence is TGTGCCAGCAGCCCCCCAGACGGGGGGCCAGAGGAGACCCAGTACTTC.

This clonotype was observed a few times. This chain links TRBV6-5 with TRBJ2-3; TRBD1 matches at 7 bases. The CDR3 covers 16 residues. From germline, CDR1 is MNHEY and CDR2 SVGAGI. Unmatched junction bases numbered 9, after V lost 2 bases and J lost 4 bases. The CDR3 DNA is TGTGCCAGCAGTTACGAAGGGGGCGCAAGACCAGATACGCAGTATTTT. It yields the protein CASSYEGGARPDTQYF.

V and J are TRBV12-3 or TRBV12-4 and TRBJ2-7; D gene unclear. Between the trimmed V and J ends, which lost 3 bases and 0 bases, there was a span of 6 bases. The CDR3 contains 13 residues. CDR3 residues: CASSFVGSYEQYF. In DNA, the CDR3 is TGTGCCAGCAGTTTCGTCGGCTCCTACGAGCAGTACTTC.

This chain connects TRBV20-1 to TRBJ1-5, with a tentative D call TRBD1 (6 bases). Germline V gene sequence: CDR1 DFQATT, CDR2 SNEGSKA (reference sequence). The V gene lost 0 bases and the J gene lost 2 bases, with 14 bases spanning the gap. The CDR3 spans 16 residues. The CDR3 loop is CSARDWGATGNQPQHF. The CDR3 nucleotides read TGCAGTGCTAGAGATTGGGGGGCCACTGGCAATCAGCCCCAGCATTTT.

DNA of the CDR3: TGTGCCACTTGGCCCCTTGGAGAGCGCTTGAATGGCTACACCTTC. It yields the protein CATWPLGERLNGYTF. The rearrangement links TRBV6-5 to TRBJ1-2, with unresolved D. CDR1 is MNHEY, CDR2 SVGAGI, per germline. The CDR3 spans 15 residues. Between the trimmed V and J ends, which lost 10 bases and 6 bases, there was a span of 24 bases.

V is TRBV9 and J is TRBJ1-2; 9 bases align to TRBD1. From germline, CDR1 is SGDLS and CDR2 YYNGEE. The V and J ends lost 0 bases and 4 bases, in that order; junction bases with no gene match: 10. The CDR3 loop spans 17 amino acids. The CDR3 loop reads CASSVAGDRDIPYGYTF. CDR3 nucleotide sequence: TGTGCCAGCAGCGTAGCGGGGGACAGGGATATTCCCTATGGCTACACCTTC.

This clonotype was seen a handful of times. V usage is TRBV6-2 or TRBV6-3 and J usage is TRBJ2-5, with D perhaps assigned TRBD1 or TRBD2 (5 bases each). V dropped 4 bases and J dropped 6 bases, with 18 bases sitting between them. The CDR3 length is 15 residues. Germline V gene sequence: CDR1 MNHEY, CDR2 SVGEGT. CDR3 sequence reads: CASSSSSTGRKTQYF. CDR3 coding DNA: TGTGCCAGCAGTTCTTCCTCGACGGGGCGAAAGACCCAGTACTTC.

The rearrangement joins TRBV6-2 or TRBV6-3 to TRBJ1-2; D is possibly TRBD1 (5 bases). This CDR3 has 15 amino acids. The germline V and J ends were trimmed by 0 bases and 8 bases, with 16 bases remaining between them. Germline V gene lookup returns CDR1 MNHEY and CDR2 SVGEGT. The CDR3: CASSYSWGSGGGYTF. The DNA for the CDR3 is TGTGCCAGCAGTTACTCGTGGGGCTCCGGAGGCGGCTACACCTTC.